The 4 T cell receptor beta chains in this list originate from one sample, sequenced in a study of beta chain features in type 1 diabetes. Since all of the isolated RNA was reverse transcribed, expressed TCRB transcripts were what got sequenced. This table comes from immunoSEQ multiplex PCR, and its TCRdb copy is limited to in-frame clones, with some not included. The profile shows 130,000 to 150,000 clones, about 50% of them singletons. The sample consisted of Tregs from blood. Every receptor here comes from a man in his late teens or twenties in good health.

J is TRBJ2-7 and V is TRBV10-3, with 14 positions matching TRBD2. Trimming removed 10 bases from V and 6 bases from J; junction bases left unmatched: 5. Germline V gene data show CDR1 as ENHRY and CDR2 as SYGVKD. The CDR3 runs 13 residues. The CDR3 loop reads CATGLAGVTEQYF. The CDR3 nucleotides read TGTGCCACGGGACTAGCGGGAGTTACCGAGCAGTACTTC.

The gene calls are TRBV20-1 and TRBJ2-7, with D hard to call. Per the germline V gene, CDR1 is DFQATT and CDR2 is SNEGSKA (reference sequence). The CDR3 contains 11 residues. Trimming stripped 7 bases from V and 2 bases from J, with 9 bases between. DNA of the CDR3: TGCAGTGTATTTTCGGCCTACGAGCAGTACTTC. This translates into CSVFSAYEQYF.

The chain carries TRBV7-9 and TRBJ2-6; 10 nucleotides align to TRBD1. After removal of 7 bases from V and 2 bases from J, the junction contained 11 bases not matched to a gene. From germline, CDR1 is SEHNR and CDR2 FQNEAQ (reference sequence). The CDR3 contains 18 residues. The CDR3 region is CASTSPGQGNTGANVLTF. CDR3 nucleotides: TGTGCCAGCACCTCACCGGGACAGGGGAATACTGGGGCCAACGTCCTGACTTTC.

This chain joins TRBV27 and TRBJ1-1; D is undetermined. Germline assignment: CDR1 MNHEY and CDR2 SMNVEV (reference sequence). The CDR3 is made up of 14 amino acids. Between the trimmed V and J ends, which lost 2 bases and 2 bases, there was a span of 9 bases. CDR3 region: CASSLRGSNTEAFF. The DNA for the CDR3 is TGTGCCAGCAGTTTAAGAGGATCCAACACTGAAGCTTTCTTT.